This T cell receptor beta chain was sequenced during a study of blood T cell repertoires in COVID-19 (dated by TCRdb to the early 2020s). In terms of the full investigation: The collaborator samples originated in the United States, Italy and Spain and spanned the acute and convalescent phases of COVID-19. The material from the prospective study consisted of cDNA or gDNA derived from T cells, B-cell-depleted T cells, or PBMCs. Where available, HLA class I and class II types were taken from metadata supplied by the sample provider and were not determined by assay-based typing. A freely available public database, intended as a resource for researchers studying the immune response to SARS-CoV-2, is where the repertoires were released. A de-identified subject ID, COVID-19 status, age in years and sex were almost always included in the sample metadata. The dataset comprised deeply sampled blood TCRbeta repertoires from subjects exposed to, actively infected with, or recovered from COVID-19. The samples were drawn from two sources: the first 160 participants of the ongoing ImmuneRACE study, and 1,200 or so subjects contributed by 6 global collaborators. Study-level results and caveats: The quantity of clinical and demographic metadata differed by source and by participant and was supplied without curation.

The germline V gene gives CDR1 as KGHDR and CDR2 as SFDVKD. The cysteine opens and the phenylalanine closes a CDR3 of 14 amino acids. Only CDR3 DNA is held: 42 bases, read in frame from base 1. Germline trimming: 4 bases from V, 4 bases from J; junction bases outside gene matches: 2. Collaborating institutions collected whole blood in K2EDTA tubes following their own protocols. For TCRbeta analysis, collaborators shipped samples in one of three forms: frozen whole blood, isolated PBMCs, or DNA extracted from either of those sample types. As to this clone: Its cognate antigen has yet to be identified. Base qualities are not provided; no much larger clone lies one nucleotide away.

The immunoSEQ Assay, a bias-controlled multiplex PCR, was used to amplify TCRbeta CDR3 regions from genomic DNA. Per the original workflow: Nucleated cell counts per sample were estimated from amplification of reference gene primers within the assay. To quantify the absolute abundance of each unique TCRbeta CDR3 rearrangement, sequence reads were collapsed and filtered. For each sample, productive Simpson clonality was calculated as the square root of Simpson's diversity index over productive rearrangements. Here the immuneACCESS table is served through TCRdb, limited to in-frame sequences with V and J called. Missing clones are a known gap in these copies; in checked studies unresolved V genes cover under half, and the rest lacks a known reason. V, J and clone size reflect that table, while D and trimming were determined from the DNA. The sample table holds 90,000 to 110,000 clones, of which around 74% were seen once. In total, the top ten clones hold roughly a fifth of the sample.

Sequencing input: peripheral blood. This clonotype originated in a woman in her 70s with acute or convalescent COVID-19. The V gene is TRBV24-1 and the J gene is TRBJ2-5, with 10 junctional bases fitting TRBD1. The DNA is TGTGCCACCAGTGACCGGACAGGGGGAGAGACCCAGTACTTC. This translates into CATSDRTGGETQYF.